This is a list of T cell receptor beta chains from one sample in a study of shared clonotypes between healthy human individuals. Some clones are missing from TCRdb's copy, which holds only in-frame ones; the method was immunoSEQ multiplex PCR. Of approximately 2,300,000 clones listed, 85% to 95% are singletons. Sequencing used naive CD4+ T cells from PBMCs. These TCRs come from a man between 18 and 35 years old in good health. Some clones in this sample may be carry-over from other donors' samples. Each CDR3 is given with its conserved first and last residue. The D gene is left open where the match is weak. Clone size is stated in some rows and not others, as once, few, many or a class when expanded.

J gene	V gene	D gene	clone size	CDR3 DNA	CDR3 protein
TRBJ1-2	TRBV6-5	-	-	TGTGCCAGCAGTTCCCCCTGGGGCAACGGGGCTGGCTACACCTTC	CASSSPWGNGAGYTF
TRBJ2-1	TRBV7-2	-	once	TGTGCCAGCACCTATTCCGCCAGCTCCTACAATGAGCAGTTCTTC	CASTYSASSYNEQFF
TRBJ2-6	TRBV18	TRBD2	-	TGTGCCAGCTCCCCACTGGCGGCTAGCGGCTCTGGGGCCAACGTCCTGACTTTC	CASSPLAASGSGANVLTF
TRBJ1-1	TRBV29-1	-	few	TGCAGCGTTGTGAGTCAGCTGAACACTGAAGCTTTCTTT	CSVVSQLNTEAFF
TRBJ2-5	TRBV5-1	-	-	TGCGCCAGCAGCTTGGGGTTCGGGGGTCAAGAGACCCAGTACTTC	CASSLGFGGQETQYF
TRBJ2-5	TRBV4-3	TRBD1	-	TGCGCCAGCAGCCAAGACCTACCGATCTTGTCTCCAGGACAGGGGGAGACCCAGTACTTC	CASSQDLPILSPGQGETQYF
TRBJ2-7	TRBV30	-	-	TGTGCAAGAGGCCAGGGAAGTGCCCGGTCCTACGAGCAGTACTTC	CARGQGSARSYEQYF
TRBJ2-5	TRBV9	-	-	TGTGCCAGCAGCGTAGCTGGAAACCGACAGTACCAAGAGACCCAGTACTTC	CASSVAGNRQYQETQYF
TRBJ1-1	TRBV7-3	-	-	TGTGCCAGCAGCCCGGGGGGAGGCACTGAAGCTTTCTTT	CASSPGGGTEAFF
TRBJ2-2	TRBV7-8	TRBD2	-	TGTGCCACCCAAGGCGGGAGTCTAGTAAGGGAGCTGTTTTTT	CATQGGSLVRELFF
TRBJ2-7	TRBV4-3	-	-	TGCGCCAGCAGCCAAGCAGTATTCTACGAGCAGTACTTC	CASSQAVFYEQYF
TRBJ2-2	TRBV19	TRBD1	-	TGTGCCAGTAGACTACTGGGACAGGGAAAGGGGACCGGGGAGCTGTTTTTT	CASRLLGQGKGTGELFF
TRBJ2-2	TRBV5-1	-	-	TGCGCCAGCAGCTTTTCAGGGATGAACACCGGGGAGCTGTTTTTT	CASSFSGMNTGELFF
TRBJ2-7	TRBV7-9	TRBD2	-	TGTGCCAGCAGCTTAGACGAAGCGGGAGCCTACGAGCAGTACTTC	CASSLDEAGAYEQYF
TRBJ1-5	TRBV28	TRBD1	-	TGTGCCAGCACCACGGACAGGGTAGCAAATCAGCCCCAGCATTTT	CASTTDRVANQPQHF
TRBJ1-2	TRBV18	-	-	TGTGCCAGCTCACCCCAGGCTACCTCAAACTATGGCTACACCTTC	CASSPQATSNYGYTF
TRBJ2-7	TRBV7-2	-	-	TGTGCCAGTACCACGGGAGTTGTTAGTGAGCAGTACTTC	CASTTGVVSEQYF
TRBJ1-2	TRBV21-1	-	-	TGTGCCAGCAGCACCGCAAGACAGTCAAATGGCTACACCTTC	CASSTARQSNGYTF
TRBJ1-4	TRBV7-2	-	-	TGTGCCAGCAGCCGGTCGACACAAGGGAATGAAAAACTGTTTTTT	CASSRSTQGNEKLFF
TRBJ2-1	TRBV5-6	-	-	TGTGCCAGCAGATCTAGCCGGGACAACCGACCCCACAATGAGCAGTTCTTC	CASRSSRDNRPHNEQFF
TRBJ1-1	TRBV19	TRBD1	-	TGTGCCAGTAGCCGGGACAGGTTGAACACTGAAGCTTTCTTT	CASSRDRLNTEAFF
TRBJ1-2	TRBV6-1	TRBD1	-	TGTGCCAGCAGTGGTCAACAGGGGGCCCGGGGCTACACCTTC	CASSGQQGARGYTF
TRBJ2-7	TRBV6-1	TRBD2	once	TGTGCCAGCAGCCTTGGGACTACCATCTCCTACGAGCAGTACTTC	CASSLGTTISYEQYF
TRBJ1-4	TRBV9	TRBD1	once	TGTGCCAGCAGCGTACACGGACAGGGGAGAGGCGAAAAACTGTTTTTT	CASSVHGQGRGEKLFF
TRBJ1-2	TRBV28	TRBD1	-	TGTGCCAGCAGTCCGTTCCGGGACAGGGGAAGGGGCTATGGCTACACCTTC	CASSPFRDRGRGYGYTF
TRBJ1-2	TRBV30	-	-	TGTGCCTGGAGTTCGTTCTCCCAGGGGACCCCCAACTATGGCTACACCTTC	CAWSSFSQGTPNYGYTF
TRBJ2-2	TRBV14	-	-	TGTGCCAGCAGCCCCCTGAGTTGGTCTAACACCGGGGAGCTGTTTTTT	CASSPLSWSNTGELFF
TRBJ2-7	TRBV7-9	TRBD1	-	TGTGCCAGCAGCTTAGCAACCGGGACAGGGGCCTACGAGCAGTACTTC	CASSLATGTGAYEQYF
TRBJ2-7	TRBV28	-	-	TGTGCCAGCAGTAGCCCCGCGGGTACGAACTCCTACGAGCAGTACTTC	CASSSPAGTNSYEQYF
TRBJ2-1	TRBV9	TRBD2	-	TGTGCCAGCAGCGTAAGGGCGGCGGGAGGGCACAATGAGCAGTTCTTC	CASSVRAAGGHNEQFF
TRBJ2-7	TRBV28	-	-	TGTGCCAGCACCCTCAGGAGGGGGGCCAACTACGAGCAGTACTTC	CASTLRRGANYEQYF
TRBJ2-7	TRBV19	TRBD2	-	TGTGCCAGTAGTGCTCTGCTAGCGGGAGAATCCTACGAGCAGTACTTC	CASSALLAGESYEQYF
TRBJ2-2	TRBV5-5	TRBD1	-	TGTGCCAGCAGCTCGATGACAGGGGAGGTCGGGGAGCTGTTTTTT	CASSSMTGEVGELFF
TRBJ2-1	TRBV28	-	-	TGTGCCAGCCTTTCACGGACCCAGGACAATGAGCAGTTCTTC	CASLSRTQDNEQFF
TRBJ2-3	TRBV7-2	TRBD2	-	TGTGCCAGCAGCTCTCGGACTAGCGGGAGTGATACGCAGTATTTT	CASSSRTSGSDTQYF
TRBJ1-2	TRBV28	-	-	TGTGCCAGCAGTTCGTCCCCGCCTGGCTACACCTTC	CASSSSPPGYTF
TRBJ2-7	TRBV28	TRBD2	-	TGTGCCAGCAGTTCCAGGGACGGGAGGTCCTACGAGCAGTACTTC	CASSSRDGRSYEQYF
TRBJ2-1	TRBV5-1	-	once	TGCGCCAGCAGGGGGGTGAGAAATGAGCAGTTCTTC	CASRGVRNEQFF